This T cell receptor (beta chain) was profiled in a study of regulatory T cells in long-lasting Graves disease. Points on this clonotype: Its specificity is unknown.

The time point is: persistent/refractory GD, antithyroid drugs over 5 years with positive TRAb. The TCR library was prepared using RNA isolated from PBMCs. Patients met American Thyroid Association criteria for Graves' disease. An endocrinology department in Xi'an, China, supplied the patients. According to the study, TCR beta libraries were built with iRepertoire HTBI primers and CDR3-region Arm-PCR. TCRdb re-called the multiplex PCR reads with MiXCR, one entry per CDR3 protein. The sample includes hundreds of thousands of distinct CDR3 sequences, 20% to 25% of them seen just once. Study-wide results and limits: TRBV28, TRBJ1-2 and TRBJ2-5 were segments that persistent disease favored.

Deletions cut 7 bases from V and 7 bases from J, with 11 bases between. CDR3 size: 12 residues. Germline V gene lookup returns CDR1 LGHNT and CDR2 FRNRAP. Sample: peripheral blood mononuclear cells (PBMCs), taken when the disease was refractory, from a patient treated with antithyroid drugs. The gene calls are TRBV12-5 and TRBJ1-5; D gene uncertain. The TCR was taken from a female donor with Graves disease. The CDR3 DNA is TGTGCTAGTGCCTTGGGTGGACAGCCCCAGCATTTT. Encoded protein: CASALGGQPQHF.